The clone carrying this TCR beta chain has at least ten counts. The antigen remains undetermined. This sample was included in a study of CD8 T cells in ankylosing spondylitis. With V trimmed by 4 bases and J by 0 bases, 7 bases remained unmatched. Germline lookup yields CDR1 ENHRY and CDR2 SYGVKD. The CDR3 runs to 17 residues. Quantitative 5'-RACE was performed with molecular barcodes, and it yielded the TCR beta libraries. Each CDR3 protein gets one entry after TCRdb re-called the 5' RACE reads with MiXCR. The data hold roughly 150,000 distinct CDR3 sequences, with around 32% observed a single time. General study results and limits: Made up of about eight highly homologous variants, a TCR beta motif appeared characteristic of ankylosing spondylitis blood. Earlier authors reported some of these motif variants in reactive arthritis synovial fluid and blood. Matched synovial fluid from ankylosing spondylitis patients was reported to be enriched for disease-linked clones.

The chain recombines TRBV10-3 with TRBJ2-1; 9 nucleotides line up with TRBD1. Sequencing input: synovial fluid, either unsorted or a sorted T cell fraction (not recorded which). This TCR was sampled from a male donor with ankylosing spondylitis. CDR3 in DNA: TGTGCCATCAGTGCGACGGGACAGGGAAGCTCCTACAATGAGCAGTTCTTC. This gives the protein CAISATGQGSSYNEQFF.